These 15 T cell receptor beta chains came from one sample sequenced in a study of T cells in Graves' hyperthyroidism and ophthalmopathy. RNA transcripts gave rise to amplified TCR beta CDR3 regions. The TCR CDR3 was amplified in a first-round RT-PCR using the HTBI primer set. TCRdb re-derived calls from the multiplex PCR reads in MiXCR, one entry per CDR3 protein. The profile covers approximately 720,000 distinct CDR3 sequences, with approximately 18% appearing a single time and around 17% taken by the ten largest. Sequenced sample: blood. The source is a woman between 45 and 60 years old with Graves' hyperthyroidism that later progressed to Graves' ophthalmopathy.

The chain uses TRBV7-2 and TRBJ2-5, with D perhaps matching TRBD1 (7 bases). Germline V gene lookup returns CDR1 SGHTA and CDR2 FQGNSA. This CDR3 region has 15 residues. Trimming removed 4 bases from V and 6 bases from J, with 18 bases in between. This chain's CDR3 is CASSSPLRGAKTQYF. Written as DNA, the CDR3 is TGTGCCAGCAGCTCCCCACTCAGGGGGGCAAAGACCCAGTACTTC. Full variable domain (outside the CDR3, taken from reference TRBV7-2 and TRBJ2-5): GAGVSQSPSNKVTEKGKDVELRCDPISGHTALYWYRQSLGQGLEFLIYFQGNSAPDKSGLPSDRFSAERTGGSVSTLTIQRTQQEDSAVYLCASSSPLRGAKTQYFGPGTRLLVL.

At least ten counts were recorded for this clonotype. The chain joins TRBV18 to TRBJ1-1; 9 bases are shared with TRBD1. The germline gives CDR1 KGHSH, CDR2 LQKENI. V was pared by 5 bases and J by 3 bases, with 7 bases of the junction left unmatched. The CDR3 is 15 residues long. The CDR3 protein is CASSLIQGAHTEAFF. The CDR3 DNA reads as TGTGCCAGCTCATTAATACAGGGGGCGCACACTGAAGCTTTCTTT.

This clonotype was recorded a few times. This chain links TRBV19 with TRBJ1-1; D might be TRBD1 (5 bases). V lost 4 bases, J lost 5 bases, and 23 bases lay in between. CDR3 length: 17 residues. The germline CDR1 and CDR2 sequences are LNHDA and SQIVND (reference sequence). CDR3 in DNA: TGTGCCAGTAGTAACGGGCAGGGTGGGGTCTATACGACTGAAGCTTTCTTT. Its protein is CASSNGQGGVYTTEAFF.

To note about this clonotype: Compared with germline, one end of the junction differs, possibly owing to a read error. The chain has TRBV7-9 and TRBJ1-3, with 8 bases that match TRBD1. The CDR3 has 16 residues. CDR1 is SEHNR and CDR2 is FQNEAQ in the germline V gene (reference sequence). CDR3: CANSLVTRGPRNTIYF. CDR3 coding DNA: TGTGCCAACAGCTTAGTAACCAGGGGGCCAAGAAACACCATATATTTT. The full variable domain, completed using reference TRBV7-9 and TRBJ1-3, is DTGVSQNPRHKITKRGQNVTFRCDPISEHNRLYWYRQTLGQGPEFLTYFQNEAQLEKSRLLSDRFSAERPKGSFSTLEIQRTEQGDSAMYLCANSLVTRGPRNTIYFGEGSWLTVV.

This clonotype was seen only a few times. The chain couples TRBV20-1 to TRBJ1-2; D may be TRBD1 (6 bases). The germline V and J ends were trimmed by 6 bases and 4 bases, with 15 bases remaining between them. CDR1 DFQATT and CDR2 SNEGSKA come from the germline V gene (reference sequence). The CDR3 runs 13 residues. CDR3 amino acids: CSAWDIKGYGYTF. The DNA of the CDR3 is TGCAGTGCATGGGACATTAAGGGCTATGGCTACACCTTC.

The table lists this clonotype with many counts. The chain is built from TRBV12-3 or TRBV12-4 and TRBJ2-1; D remains unclear. Trimming removed 3 bases from V and 9 bases from J, with 9 bases in between. The CDR3 length is 12 residues. DNA of the CDR3: TGTGCCAGCAGTTTCCTGCTTAGTGAGCAGTTCTTC. Its protein is CASSFLLSEQFF.

The chain couples TRBV30 to TRBJ2-3; no definite D call. Germline V gives CDR1 GTSNPN, CDR2 SVGIG (reference sequence). Trimming pared 4 bases from V and 7 bases from J, leaving 12 bases between. The CDR3 is 12 residues long. This CDR3 reads CAWTSGTHTQYF. The CDR3 DNA reads as TGTGCCTGGACAAGTGGCACCCATACGCAGTATTTT.

This clonotype occurred many times. The chain employs TRBV7-2 and TRBJ2-1; TRBD2 agrees at 12 bases. The CDR3 totals 17 residues. Germline CDR1 reads SGHTA; CDR2 reads FQGNSA. V gave up 1 base and J gave up 8 bases; unmatched junction bases: 9. The CDR3 protein is CASSLVVLAGGPDEQFF. The DNA for the CDR3 is TGTGCCAGCAGCTTAGTTGTCCTAGCGGGGGGGCCTGATGAGCAGTTCTTC.

The chain uses TRBV20-1 and TRBJ1-1, with unresolved D. The CDR3 contains 14 residues. From germline, CDR1 is DFQATT and CDR2 SNEGSKA (reference sequence). Deletions cut 0 bases from V and 4 bases from J, with 12 bases between. The CDR3 loop reads CSARDKGVATEAFF. CDR3 sequence (DNA): TGCAGTGCTAGAGATAAGGGAGTGGCCACTGAAGCTTTCTTT.

In its sample, this clonotype was seen a few times. The chain links TRBV29-1 to TRBJ1-1; 8 bases match TRBD1. This CDR3 contains 15 residues. V dropped 0 bases and J dropped 3; count of bases not matched to a gene: 6. Germline V gene lookup returns CDR1 SQVTM and CDR2 ANQGSEA. CDR3 loop: CSVEDRTGRHTEAFF. The DNA of the CDR3 is TGCAGCGTTGAAGATCGGACAGGGCGTCACACTGAAGCTTTCTTT.

The chain is built from TRBV29-1 and TRBJ1-1; no clear D. Germline CDR1 SQVTM, CDR2 ANQGSEA. The CDR3 runs to 10 residues. V was pared by 7 bases and J by 4 bases, with 7 bases between. CDR3 amino acids: CSAHSTEAFF. The CDR3, as DNA: TGCAGCGCTCACAGCACTGAAGCTTTCTTT.

This clonotype showed up many times. The V call is TRBV30, the J call TRBJ1-4; 8 bases match TRBD1. The CDR3 is made up of 15 amino acids. Germline V gene lookup returns CDR1 GTSNPN and CDR2 SVGIG (reference sequence). Germline trimming cut 0 bases from V and 3 bases from J; bases unmatched to any gene: 3. CDR3: CAWSVQGGPNEKLFF. For the CDR3, the DNA is TGTGCCTGGAGTGTACAGGGGGGTCCTAATGAAAAACTGTTTTTT.

This clonotype was observed at least ten times. J is TRBJ2-7 and V is TRBV12-3 or TRBV12-4; 12 nucleotides agree with TRBD2. The CDR3 has 16 amino acids. Losses at the gene ends were 3 bases for V and 5 bases for J; bases not matched to a gene: 8. DNA of the CDR3: TGTGCCAGCAGTTTTGGCGCTAGCGGGGGGGCCGACGAGCAGTACTTC. Protein: CASSFGASGGADEQYF.

Many counts were recorded for this clonotype. The V and J genes are TRBV12-5 and TRBJ1-2; 7 bases align to TRBD1. The V gene end was trimmed by 6 bases and the J gene end by 2 bases; junction bases not matched to a gene: 3. This CDR3 is 13 amino acids long. CDR1 is LGHNT, CDR2 FRNRAP, per germline. Here the CDR3 reads CASGRGQNYGYTF. CDR3 nucleotides: TGTGCTAGTGGCCGGGGACAGAACTATGGCTACACCTTC.

In this sample, this clonotype turned up many times. V usage is TRBV7-9 and J usage is TRBJ2-1, with D possibly being TRBD2 (5 bases). The CDR3 length is 15 residues. Between the trimmed V and J ends, which lost 7 bases and 2 bases, there was a span of 15 bases. Germline V gene lookup returns CDR1 SEHNR and CDR2 FQNEAQ (reference sequence). CDR3 in DNA: TGTGCCAGCAACCAATTCGGACTGGCCTACAATGAGCAGTTCTTC. Translation gives CASNQFGLAYNEQFF.